The 24 T cell receptor beta chains below all came from one sample that was sequenced in a study of neurological immune-mediated disorders. TCRdb reprocessed the 5' RACE reads via MiXCR and lists one record per CDR3 protein. In the table there are 60,000 to 70,000 distinct CDR3 sequences, more than 4.5% of which are singletons. Sequenced sample: PBMCs. The receptor source for this set is a human donor with multiple sclerosis. The donor label of this sample is uncertain.

The sample holds many counts of this clonotype. The rearrangement links TRBV10-3 to TRBJ2-7; D might be TRBD1 or TRBD2, each matching 5 bases. Germline assignment: CDR1 ENHRY and CDR2 SYGVKD. The CDR3 is 14 amino acids. Trimming took 4 bases from V and 5 from J, leaving 15 bases between them. CDR3 DNA sequence: TGTGCCATCAGTGTTCCGGGGCCCCAACACGAGCAGTACTTC. Encoded protein: CAISVPGPQHEQYF.

This clonotype was found many times. V is TRBV10-3 and J is TRBJ2-1; the match to TRBD2 covers 8 bases. This CDR3 region has 15 residues. Germline-derived CDR1 and CDR2 are ENHRY and SYGVKD. With 3 bases clipped from V and 1 base from J, the junction kept 2 bases outside the gene matches. Here the CDR3 DNA reads TGTGCCATCAGTGACGGCGGGGGGTCCTACAATGAGCAGTTCTTC. Translating gives CAISDGGGSYNEQFF.

This clonotype was counted at least ten times. This chain uses TRBV9 with TRBJ2-1, with 12 bases that match TRBD2. With 1 base clipped from V and 7 bases from J, the junction kept 6 bases outside the gene matches. The CDR3 loop spans 16 amino acids. CDR1 and CDR2 (germline): SGDLS, YYNGEE. The CDR3 is CASSVLAGGHGNEQFF. The CDR3 DNA reads as TGTGCCAGCAGCGTACTAGCGGGGGGGCATGGGAATGAGCAGTTCTTC.

This clonotype was observed at least ten times. The V call is TRBV5-1, the J call TRBJ2-7; the match to TRBD1 covers 11 bases. Per the germline V gene, CDR1 is SGHRS and CDR2 is YFSETQ. The CDR3 spans 14 residues. Trimming at V came to 3 bases and at J to 5 bases, leaving 4 bases not matched to a gene. The CDR3 sequence: CASSSGTGGNEQYF. The CDR3 DNA follows: TGCGCCAGCAGCTCCGGGACAGGGGGAAACGAGCAGTACTTC.

This clonotype was picked up many times. The chain joins TRBV9 to TRBJ2-1; D call uncertain. The CDR3 runs 12 residues. CDR1 and CDR2 from the germline V gene are SGDLS and YYNGEE. V lost 0 bases and J lost 12, with 10 bases in between. CDR3 nucleotides: TGTGCCAGCAGCGTAGAAGAATTTCCGCAGTTCTTC. It encodes CASSVEEFPQFF.

In regard to this clonotype: A much larger clone sits a single nucleotide away, making a read error possible. This chain uses TRBV10-3 with TRBJ1-2, with TRBD1 matching over 7 bases. V was pared by 4 bases and J by 4 bases, with 12 bases of the junction left unmatched. Looked up from germline, CDR1 is ENHRY and CDR2 is SYGVKD. This CDR3 contains 16 residues. CDR3 sequence: CAISASGGQEVYGYTF. The CDR3 DNA reads as TGTGCCATCAGTGCCTCCGGCGGACAGGAGGTCTATGGCTACACCTTC.

In this sample, this clonotype turned up many times. The chain carries TRBV10-3 and TRBJ1-1; D is unclear. The CDR3 extends over 14 amino acids. Germline CDR1 reads ENHRY; CDR2 reads SYGVKD. Between the trimmed V and J ends, which lost 11 bases and 2 bases, there was a span of 18 bases. CDR3 sequence (DNA): TGTGCCTCCAAGAGAGAAAACAGAAACACTGAAGCTTTCTTT. Translation: CASKRENRNTEAFF.

This clonotype was seen ten or more times. This chain connects TRBV10-3 to TRBJ2-7; 9 nucleotides align to TRBD2. V lost 4 bases, J lost 3 bases, and 10 bases stayed unmatched. Germline V gene lookup returns CDR1 ENHRY and CDR2 SYGVKD. The CDR3 totals 16 residues. CDR3 region: CAISGDSGGPNYEQYF. The CDR3 DNA reads as TGTGCCATCAGTGGGGATAGCGGGGGACCGAACTACGAGCAGTACTTC.

At least ten counts were recorded for this clonotype. This chain uses TRBV5-1 with TRBJ2-7, with TRBD1 matching 8 bases. CDR1 SGHRS and CDR2 YFSETQ come from the germline V gene. With V trimmed by 4 bases and J by 2 bases, 8 bases remained unmatched. The length of the CDR3 is 15 residues. Written as DNA, the CDR3 is TGCGCCAGCAGCCGCCGGCAGACAGGGGCCTACGAGCAGTACTTC. Its protein product is CASSRRQTGAYEQYF.

This clonotype was recorded at least ten times. The V call is TRBV10-3, the J call TRBJ2-3; a weak D match, TRBD2 (5 bases). Trimming took off 4 bases at V and 8 bases at J, with 13 bases between the two ends. Germline CDR1 is ENHRY and CDR2 is SYGVKD. The CDR3 consists of 13 residues. The CDR3 spells CAISGHRGGTQYF. The CDR3 bases are TGTGCCATCAGTGGTCACAGAGGAGGTACGCAGTATTTT.

This clonotype was counted many times. V usage is TRBV5-5 and J usage is TRBJ1-4, with D maybe TRBD1 (5 bases). The CDR3 is 13 residues long. In germline, CDR1 is SGHKS, CDR2 YYEKEE (reference sequence). V was cut by 0 bases and J by 8 bases, with 8 bases left in between. The CDR3 protein is CASSLAQAEKLFF. In DNA form, the CDR3 reads TGTGCCAGCAGCTTGGCACAGGCCGAAAAACTGTTTTTT.

This clonotype showed up just a few times. This sequence joins TRBV9 and TRBJ2-5, with D possibly matching TRBD1 (7 bases). The CDR3 extends over 13 amino acids. Germline CDR1 SGDLS, CDR2 YYNGEE. Trimming took off 7 bases at V and 0 bases at J, with 10 bases between the two ends. CDR3 sequence: CASGGTDQETQYF. The CDR3 region has the DNA TGTGCCAGCGGGGGGACAGACCAAGAGACCCAGTACTTC.

This clonotype was observed many times. V gene TRBV7-9 combines with J gene TRBJ2-1, with TRBD1 as a possible D gene (6 bases). The CDR3 has 14 residues. The V and J ends lost 8 bases and 6 bases respectively, with 17 bases between them. The V gene's germline CDR1 is SEHNR and CDR2 FQNEAQ (reference sequence). Written as DNA, the CDR3 is TGTGCCAGCCACTTGGACAGCTCCCTCAATGAGCAGTTCTTC. Translating gives CASHLDSSLNEQFF.

In its sample, this clonotype was seen many times. The rearrangement uses TRBV11-2 and TRBJ1-4, with a tentative D call TRBD1 (6 bases). The CDR3 is made up of 14 amino acids. Germline V gives CDR1 SGHAT, CDR2 FQNNGV. Trimming pared 5 bases from V and 5 bases from J, leaving 12 bases between. The CDR3 here is CASSATTGNEKLFF. CDR3 sequence (DNA): TGTGCCAGCAGCGCCACAACAGGGAATGAAAAACTGTTTTTT.

The chain has TRBV5-5 and TRBJ2-1; possible D gene TRBD2, 5 bases. The V and J ends lost 2 bases and 2 bases respectively, with 14 bases between them. The V gene's germline CDR1 is SGHKS and CDR2 YYEKEE (reference sequence). This CDR3 region has 16 residues. DNA of the CDR3: TGTGCCAGCAGCTTCTCCGGGAATAGTGCCTACAATGAGCAGTTCTTC. This translates into CASSFSGNSAYNEQFF.

In this sample, this clonotype turned up many times. The chain carries TRBV7-9 and TRBJ1-1; D possibly corresponds to TRBD1 (5 bases). The CDR3 loop spans 14 amino acids. Trimming stripped 5 bases from V and 8 bases from J, with 18 bases between. The germline gives CDR1 SEHNR, CDR2 FQNEAQ (reference sequence). The CDR3 sequence is CASSPPRGQGEAFF. In DNA, the CDR3 is TGTGCCAGCAGCCCCCCGAGGGGTCAGGGAGAAGCTTTCTTT.

This clonotype was detected ten times or more. J is TRBJ2-2 and V is TRBV7-7, with D tentatively TRBD2 (7 bases). Germline values: CDR1 SSHAT, CDR2 FNYEAQ (reference sequence). Trimming cost V 5 bases and J 4 bases, with 20 bases left between them. The CDR3 runs 17 residues. CDR3 in amino acids: CASSPIRGAIGTGELFF. CDR3 sequence (DNA): TGTGCCAGCAGCCCAATACGGGGGGCGATCGGCACCGGGGAGCTGTTTTTT.

This clonotype was detected ten times or more. The V gene is TRBV5-1, the J gene TRBJ2-1, with 8 positions matching TRBD2. The V segment lost 4 bases and the J segment 7 bases; nucleotides outside the gene matches: 10. CDR3 size: 15 residues. From germline, CDR1 is SGHRS and CDR2 YFSETQ. CDR3: CASSPFSGGRNEQFF. The CDR3 coding sequence is TGCGCCAGCAGCCCCTTCTCGGGGGGGCGTAATGAGCAGTTCTTC.

This chain links TRBV7-2 with TRBJ2-2; 8 bases line up with TRBD1. The germline CDR1 and CDR2 sequences are SGHTA and FQGNSA. After removal of 2 bases from V and 1 base from J, the junction contained 3 bases not matched to a gene. The CDR3 contains 16 residues. DNA of the CDR3: TGTGCCAGCAGCTTAAGGACAGGGAAGAACACCGGGGAGCTGTTTTTT. This codes for CASSLRTGKNTGELFF.

As concerns this clonotype: This may come from a read error, since a much larger clone is one base off. This chain uses TRBV7-9 with TRBJ1-6, with 9 bases that match TRBD1. This CDR3 is built from 15 residues. Germline CDR1 is SEHNR and CDR2 is FQNEAQ (reference sequence). CDR3 region: CANSAQTGGNSPLHF. CDR3 bases: TGTGCCAACAGCGCGCAGACAGGGGGAAATTCACCCCTCCACTTT.

This clonotype was counted ten times or more. The V call is TRBV5-1, the J call TRBJ2-7; 9 bases fit TRBD1. The V gene end was trimmed by 0 bases and the J gene end by 4 bases; junction bases not matched to a gene: 2. Germline V gene sequence: CDR1 SGHRS, CDR2 YFSETQ. The CDR3 is made up of 14 amino acids. This CDR3 reads CASSLEGQGYEQYF. CDR3 nucleotide sequence: TGCGCCAGCAGCTTGGAGGGACAGGGTTACGAGCAGTACTTC.

This clonotype was seen at least ten times. This chain links TRBV30 with TRBJ2-5; D is unclear. The V and J ends lost 0 bases and 4 bases respectively, with 9 bases between them. The CDR3 runs to 13 residues. CDR1 GTSNPN and CDR2 SVGIG come from the germline V gene (reference sequence). CDR3 bases: TGTGCCTGGAGTGTAAACAGCCCAGAGACCCAGTACTTC. Residues: CAWSVNSPETQYF.

This clonotype was recorded at least ten times. The genes are TRBV5-1 and TRBJ1-2; D is perhaps TRBD1 (6 bases). Germline V gene lookup returns CDR1 SGHRS and CDR2 YFSETQ. This CDR3 is 14 amino acids long. The ends were cut back, 0 bases at V and 5 bases at J, with 11 bases in the middle. The CDR3 loop reads CASSLEGGLYGYTF. The CDR3 DNA reads as TGCGCCAGCAGCTTGGAAGGGGGACTGTATGGCTACACCTTC. Complete variable domain (other parts from reference TRBV5-1 and TRBJ1-2): KAGVTQTPRYLIKTRGQQVTLSCSPISGHRSVSWYQQTPGQGLQFLFEYFSETQRNKGNFPGRFSGRQFSNSRSEMNVSTLELGDSALYLCASSLEGGLYGYTFGSGTRLTVV.

The table lists this clonotype with many counts. This chain connects TRBV6-6 to TRBJ1-2; D gene ambiguous. Trimming left V 6 bases short and J 8 bases short, with 16 bases between. CDR3 length: 13 amino acids. CDR1 and CDR2 from the germline V gene are MNHNY and SVGAGI (reference sequence). As DNA, the CDR3 is TGTGCCAGCAGGGGGTACTTGTTCTGGGGCTACACCTTC. Its protein product is CASRGYLFWGYTF.